The source of this T cell receptor beta chain is a study of T cell responses to AZD1222 COVID-19 vaccine. Notes on the study in general: The repertoires were collected only after the peak T cell response. Mostly white British, mostly female donors; authors suggested clonal diversity may be underestimated.

Timing groups of about 4 and about 12 weeks for second doses were pooled. Assay: immunoSEQ multiplex PCR; the TCRdb copy retains only in-frame clones and omits some. Of over 75,000 clones listed, roughly 85% are singletons. V gave up 5 bases and J gave up 9 bases; unmatched junction bases: 10. Germline CDR1 and CDR2: SGHTA and FQGTGA. The CDR3 has 16 residues. To note about this clone: Its antigen is unidentified.

The chain joins TRBV7-3 to TRBJ2-3; 14 nucleotides agree with TRBD2. Sequenced material: peripheral blood, taken 28 days after the second AZD1222 dose. The sequence came from an adult who received the AZD1222 COVID-19 vaccine. In DNA, the CDR3 is TGTGCCAGCAGCCCATCCGGGACTAGCGGGGGAGGGACGCAGTATTTT. This codes for CASSPSGTSGGGTQYF.